This T cell receptor (beta chain) was sequenced in a study of human T cells and chemical hapten exposure. TCRdb reprocessed the RACE reads with MiXCR, giving one entry per CDR3 protein. Among about 84,000 distinct CDR3 sequences listed, less than 11% were seen once. CDR1 MNHEY and CDR2 SVGAGI come from the germline V gene. This CDR3 is built from 22 residues. V lost 0 bases and J lost 1; bases outside the gene matches: 14. The time point here: patch test 2, 6 weeks after DPC sensitization. As for treatment: therapeutic diphenylcyclopropenone sensitization with weekly scalp DPC. V is TRBV6-5 and J is TRBJ1-6; 11 bases are a match to TRBD1. The input for sequencing was whole blood, taken in connection with sensitization to the hapten diphenylcyclopropenone (DPC). The TCR originated in a woman aged 50 to 60 with alopecia areata. Some clones in this sample may be carry-over from other donors' samples. The DNA for the CDR3 is TGTGCCAGCAGTTACTCGATTTATCCGGACAGGGGGCTAGGATCCTATAATTCACCCCTCCACTTT. Protein: CASSYSIYPDRGLGSYNSPLHF.